A single sample is the source of the 14 T cell receptor beta chains below, sequenced in a study of blood T cell repertoires in COVID-19. Assay used: immunoSEQ multiplex PCR; TCRdb lists only in-frame clones, some missing. The profile shows 200,000 to 250,000 clones, 80% to 90% of them singletons. Sequenced: PBMCs or T cells enriched from blood (not recorded which). All receptors derive from a woman between 18 and 29 years old in a cohort exposed to, infected with or recovered from COVID-19 (not recorded which).

The rearrangement uses TRBV6-5 and TRBJ2-7; maybe TRBD1 (7 bases). CDR1 MNHEY and CDR2 SVGAGI come from the germline V gene. This CDR3 is 13 amino acids long. Trimming took off 11 bases at V and 2 bases at J, with 16 bases between the two ends. The CDR3 DNA sequence: TGTGCCTGGCGGCAGGGGGGTCCCTACGAGCAGTACTTC. Its protein product is CAWRQGGPYEQYF.

V is TRBV9 and J is TRBJ2-3; 10 nucleotides match TRBD2. The J segment lost 1 base and the V segment lost 4 bases, leaving 3 bases of the junction unmatched. Germline CDR1 is SGDLS and CDR2 is YYNGEE. There are 15 residues in the CDR3. DNA of the CDR3: TGTGCCAGCAGCCTCGGACTAGCGGGCACAGATACGCAGTATTTT. This encodes CASSLGLAGTDTQYF. The complete variable domain, with remaining parts taken from reference TRBV9 and TRBJ2-3, reads DSGVTQTPKHLITATGQRVTLRCSPRSGDLSVYWYQQSLDQGLQFLIQYYNGEERAKGNILERFSAQQFPDLHSELNLSSLELGDSALYFCASSLGLAGTDTQYFGPGTRLTVL.

The V call is TRBV5-1, the J call TRBJ2-3, with 7 bases fitting TRBD2. CDR1 SGHRS and CDR2 YFSETQ come from the germline V gene. The CDR3 is 15 residues long. The V segment lost 5 bases and the J segment 4 bases; nucleotides outside the gene matches: 10. The CDR3: CASSEVSGESDTQYF. In nucleotides, the CDR3 is TGCGCCAGCAGTGAGGTGAGCGGGGAGTCAGATACGCAGTATTTT.

The rearrangement joins TRBV27 to TRBJ2-1; maybe TRBD2 (6 bases). The CDR3 runs 13 residues. Germline CDR1 is MNHEY and CDR2 is SMNVEV (reference sequence). The V gene lost 3 bases and the J gene lost 4 bases, with 7 bases spanning the gap. The CDR3 DNA is TGTGCCAGCAGTTTTCGGGGGTACAATGAGCAGTTCTTC. Translating gives CASSFRGYNEQFF.

The chain links TRBV7-9 to TRBJ1-3; 7 positions agree with TRBD1. CDR3 length equals 15 residues. The V gene's germline CDR1 is SEHNR and CDR2 FQNEAQ (reference sequence). J gave up 0 bases and V 5 bases, and 4 bases lay outside the gene matches. The CDR3 DNA reads TGTGCCAGCAGCCAGGGACAGATCTCTGGAAACACCATATATTTT. This translates into CASSQGQISGNTIYF.

The chain recombines TRBV7-9 with TRBJ2-2, with TRBD2 matching 9 bases. The germline gives CDR1 SEHNR, CDR2 FQNEAQ (reference sequence). The CDR3 spans 16 residues. The V segment lost 1 base and the J segment 5 bases; nucleotides outside the gene matches: 5. In DNA, the CDR3 is TGTGCCAGCAGCTTAGGAGCGGGGGGAAGGACCGGGGAGCTGTTTTTT. Protein product: CASSLGAGGRTGELFF.

This chain uses TRBV4-1 with TRBJ1-2, with 10 bases identical to TRBD1. Germline-derived CDR1 and CDR2 are MGHRA and YSYEKL. There are 15 residues in the CDR3. Trimming removed 1 base from V and 4 bases from J; junction bases left unmatched: 3. The CDR3 region has the DNA TGCGCCAGCAGCCAAGGACGACAGGGGGCCTATGGCTACACCTTC. Its translation: CASSQGRQGAYGYTF.

This clone was recorded a few times. This chain uses TRBV2 with TRBJ2-7; the D gene is possibly TRBD2 (5 bases). The CDR3 is 12 residues long. CDR1 and CDR2 from the germline V gene are SNHLY and FYNNEI. Trimming shortened V by 7 bases and J by 4 bases, and 11 bases separated the two germline ends. The chain's CDR3 is CASTPGIYEQYF. The CDR3, as DNA: TGTGCCAGCACCCCCGGGATATACGAGCAGTACTTC.

The chain carries TRBV6-5 and TRBJ1-1, with D unclear. CDR3 length: 15 amino acids. V dropped 2 bases and J dropped 1 base, with 11 bases sitting between them. Germline lookup yields CDR1 MNHEY and CDR2 SVGAGI. The CDR3 reads CASSYDEGENTEAFF. DNA of the CDR3: TGTGCCAGCAGTTACGACGAGGGAGAGAACACTGAAGCTTTCTTT.

The chain joins TRBV30 to TRBJ2-1; 7 nucleotides line up with TRBD2. The CDR3 totals 14 residues. The germline V gene encodes CDR1 GTSNPN and CDR2 SVGIG (reference sequence). The J segment lost 7 bases and the V segment lost 0 bases, leaving 6 bases of the junction unmatched. The CDR3 DNA is TGTGCCTGGAGTGTACGGCGGGAGAGGAATGAGCAGTTCTTC. Translation gives CAWSVRRERNEQFF. Supplemented by reference TRBV30 and TRBJ2-1, the full variable domain reads SQTIHQWPATLVQPVGSPLSLECTVEGTSNPNLYWYRQAAGRGLQLLFYSVGIGQISSEVPQNLSASRPQDRQFILSSKKLLLSDSGFYLCAWSVRRERNEQFFGPGTRLTVL.

V usage is TRBV7-9 and J usage is TRBJ1-6; D possibly corresponds to TRBD1 (5 bases). Trimming stripped 4 bases from V and 9 bases from J, with 13 bases between. CDR3 size: 14 residues. The V gene's germline CDR1 is SEHNR and CDR2 FQNEAQ (reference sequence). CDR3 coding DNA: TGTGCCAGCAGCTCCGGGACTCCGCTTTCACCCCTCCACTTT. Residues: CASSSGTPLSPLHF.

The J gene is TRBJ2-7, the V gene TRBV7-2; D may be TRBD2 (6 bases). Trimming took 1 base from V and 3 from J, leaving 7 bases between them. The germline CDR1 and CDR2 sequences are SGHTA and FQGNSA. The CDR3 is 13 amino acids. In DNA, the CDR3 is TGTGCCAGCAGCTTAGTAGCGGACTACGAGCAGTACTTC. Amino acids: CASSLVADYEQYF.

This chain joins TRBV5-6 and TRBJ2-5, with TRBD2 matching 8 bases. From germline, CDR1 is SGHDT and CDR2 YYEEEE. The CDR3 extends over 14 amino acids. V trimming: 4 bases; J trimming: 3 bases; junction bases outside the gene matches: 5. The DNA for the CDR3 is TGTGCCAGCAGCCCGCCGGGGGGGGAAGAGACCCAGTACTTC. Translated, it gives CASSPPGGEETQYF.

The sample holds a few counts of this clone. This chain links TRBV15 with TRBJ2-5, with 7 nucleotides matching TRBD2. The CDR3 loop spans 18 amino acids. The germline gives CDR1 LNHNV, CDR2 YYDKDF (reference sequence). V lost 5 bases, J lost 4 bases, and 19 bases stayed unmatched. CDR3 sequence reads: CATSRAPSRAAGRETQYF. The CDR3 region has the DNA TGTGCCACCAGCCGGGCTCCGAGCCGGGCAGCGGGACGAGAGACCCAGTACTTC.